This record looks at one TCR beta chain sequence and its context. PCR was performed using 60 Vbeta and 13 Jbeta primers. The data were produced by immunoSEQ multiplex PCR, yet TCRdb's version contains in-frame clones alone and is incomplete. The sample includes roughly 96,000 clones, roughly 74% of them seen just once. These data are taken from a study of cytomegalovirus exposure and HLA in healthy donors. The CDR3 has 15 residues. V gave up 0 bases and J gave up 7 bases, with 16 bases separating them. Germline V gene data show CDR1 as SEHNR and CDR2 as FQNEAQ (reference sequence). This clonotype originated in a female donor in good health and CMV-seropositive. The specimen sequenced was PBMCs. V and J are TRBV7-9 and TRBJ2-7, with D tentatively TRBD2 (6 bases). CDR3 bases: TGTGCCAGCAGCTTAGCGGCTAGCGCGCCTATGGAGCAGTACTTC. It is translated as CASSLAASAPMEQYF.